This note documents a single T cell receptor beta chain sequence. This specimen comes from a study of CD8 T cells in Susac syndrome. The authors reverse transcribed roughly 0.5 to 1 ug RNA with random hexamers. MiXCR was run by TCRdb on the immunoSEQ multiplex PCR reads, yielding one entry per CDR3 protein. The sample has approximately 57,000 distinct CDR3 sequences, around 95% seen once. The clonotype was recovered from a human donor with Susac syndrome. The sample taken for sequencing was CD8+ T cells from PBMCs.

Written as DNA, the CDR3 is TGTGCCAGCAATCTTCCGACAGGGTTGCAAGAGACCCAGTACTTC. Protein sequence: CASNLPTGLQETQYF. The chain links TRBV27 to TRBJ2-5; 7 nucleotides match TRBD1. V shed 7 bases and J 2 bases; nucleotides not matched to a gene: 10. The germline CDR1 and CDR2 sequences are MNHEY and SMNVEV (reference sequence). The CDR3 runs 15 residues.